Listed below are T cell receptor beta chains from one sample, sequenced in a study of human thymus T cells. Using immunoSEQ multiplex PCR, the repertoire was profiled, and TCRdb retains in-frame clones only, with some absent. The table has 55,000 to 70,000 clones, approximately 95% seen once; the top ten hold under 7%. Sequencing was carried out using blood. Receptors originate from a boy in the first two years of life with a congenital heart defect but otherwise immunologically healthy. CDR3s include the opening cysteine and the closing phenylalanine or tryptophan. D genes are given only for firm matches. The size entry is marked missing in some rows and otherwise reads once, few, many or a size class.

TRBV4-1	TRBJ2-3	.	.	TGCGCCAGCAGCCAAATGGGTATCGCTAGCACAGATACGCAGTATTTT	CASSQMGIASTDTQYF
TRBV18	TRBJ2-1	.	once	TGTGCCAGCTCACCCCTGACAGTACCCGATCAGTTCTTC	CASSPLTVPDQFF
TRBV6-4	TRBJ2-7	.	.	TGTGCCAGCAGTGAGACGGGTTTAATCTACGAGCAGTACTTC	CASSETGLIYEQYF
TRBV11-2	TRBJ1-2	.	.	TGTGCCAGCAGCTTAGAGGGGCTTGGCATAGCTAACTATGGCTACACCTTC	CASSLEGLGIANYGYTF
TRBV6-1	TRBJ2-7	.	.	TGTGCCAGCAGTGAAGTGTTAGCCGGATCCTACGAGCAGTACTTC	CASSEVLAGSYEQYF
TRBV19	TRBJ2-1	.	.	TGTGCCAGTAGTATTACCGTAATTGGGAATGAGCAGTTCTTC	CASSITVIGNEQFF
TRBV7-2	TRBJ2-7	TRBD1	.	TGTGCCAGCAGCTTAGACAGGGGGTCCTACGAGCAGTACTTC	CASSLDRGSYEQYF
TRBV29-1	TRBJ1-5	TRBD1	.	TGCAGCGTTCCTCAGGGGGCGGTCAATCAGCCCCAGCATTTT	CSVPQGAVNQPQHF
TRBV18	TRBJ2-1	.	once	TGTGCCAGCTCAAGCGGGACAGTCAGCTCCTACAATGAGCAGTTCTTC	CASSSGTVSSYNEQFF
TRBV7-9	TRBJ2-2	.	once	TGTGCCAGCAGCCCTGGGACTTACCGTCCGCAGAACACCGGGGAGCTGTTTTTT	CASSPGTYRPQNTGELFF
TRBV14	TRBJ2-1	TRBD2	.	TGTGCCAGCAGCCAAGTGGTCCTAGCGGGGGGGCCGCGGAATGAGCAGTTCTTC	CASSQVVLAGGPRNEQFF
TRBV2	TRBJ2-1	TRBD2	.	TGTGCCAGCAGTGAACCTAGAGAGCGGGGGTCCTCCTACAATGAGCAGTTCTTC	CASSEPRERGSSYNEQFF
TRBV10-1	TRBJ2-5	TRBD2	.	TGCGCCAGCAGTGACCAACTAGCGGGAGGGACCCAGTACTTC	CASSDQLAGGTQYF
TRBV2	TRBJ2-5	TRBD1	.	TGTGCCAGCAGTAAGGACAGGGCCTTGTCCAAAGAGACCCAGTACTTC	CASSKDRALSKETQYF
TRBV6-6	TRBJ2-1	TRBD2	.	TGTGCCAGCCTTCTAGCGGGAGGCTACAATGAGCAGTTCTTC	CASLLAGGYNEQFF
TRBV9	TRBJ1-2	.	.	TGTGCCAGCGCAGGGACTTTTTATGGCTACACCTTC	CASAGTFYGYTF
TRBV7-2	TRBJ2-3	.	.	TGTGCCAGCAGCCTTAGACTAGAAGATACGCAGTATTTT	CASSLRLEDTQYF
TRBV27	TRBJ1-2	TRBD1	.	TGTGCCAGCAGACCTTCCGGACAGGGAGCCTATGGCTACACCTTC	CASRPSGQGAYGYTF
TRBV5-1	TRBJ2-2	.	once	TGCGCCAGCAGCTTGCAGAACACCGGGGAGCTGTTTTTT	CASSLQNTGELFF
TRBV2	TRBJ1-5	.	.	TGTGCCAGCAGTGATTGGGCAGGGAGCAATCAGCCCCAGCATTTT	CASSDWAGSNQPQHF
TRBV7-8	TRBJ1-1	.	.	TGTGCCAGCAGCTTGTTCGGGGGGCCCATGAACACTGAAGCTTTCTTT	CASSLFGGPMNTEAFF
TRBV14	TRBJ2-7	TRBD2	once	TGTGCCAGCAGCCAAGAGGGATGGACTAGCGAATACGAGCAGTACTTC	CASSQEGWTSEYEQYF
TRBV9	TRBJ2-5	.	.	TGTGCCAGCAGCGTAGGAGGAAAAGAGACCCAGTACTTC	CASSVGGKETQYF
TRBV19	TRBJ1-2	TRBD1	.	TGTGCCAGTAGAGCGACAGGGGGCAACTATGGCTACACCTTC	CASRATGGNYGYTF
TRBV6-1	TRBJ2-3	TRBD1	.	TGTGCCAGCAGGCGACAGGGGGCCACAGATACGCAGTATTTT	CASRRQGATDTQYF
TRBV11-3	TRBJ2-7	TRBD1	.	TGTGCCAGCAGCTTAGCGGGGACAGGGGGCTACGAGCAGTACTTC	CASSLAGTGGYEQYF
TRBV11-3	TRBJ2-7	TRBD2	.	TGTGCCAGCAGCTATGGGACTAGGGGGAACTTCTACGAGCAGTACTTC	CASSYGTRGNFYEQYF
TRBV4-2	TRBJ2-3	.	.	TGTGCCAGCAGCCAACTAGCTGTAGATACGCAGTATTTT	CASSQLAVDTQYF
TRBV7-2	TRBJ2-1	TRBD1	.	TGTGCCAGCAGCTTATGGGCGGACAGGGCCCACAATGAGCAGTTCTTC	CASSLWADRAHNEQFF
TRBV9	TRBJ2-7	TRBD1	.	TGTGCCAGCAGCGTTACGGCCGGGACAGGGGGCTACGAGCAGTACTTC	CASSVTAGTGGYEQYF
TRBV14	TRBJ2-1	.	.	TGTGCCAGCAGCTTTCGTCCTAACAGGGACAATGAGCAGTTCTTC	CASSFRPNRDNEQFF
TRBV7-9	TRBJ2-1	TRBD2	.	TGTGCCAGCAGCTTACCCATAGCGGGGAACTCCTACAATGAGCAGTTCTTC	CASSLPIAGNSYNEQFF
TRBV7-2	TRBJ1-3	.	.	TGTGCCAGCAGCTTTGCAGGAAGCTCTGGAAACACCATATATTTT	CASSFAGSSGNTIYF
TRBV5-1	TRBJ2-3	TRBD2	.	TGCGCCAGCAGCTTGGCTAGCGGGAGATTCCCAGATACGCAGTATTTT	CASSLASGRFPDTQYF
TRBV25-1	TRBJ1-2	.	.	TGTGCCAGCAGTGAATCCCCAGGGAGGGGATATGGCTACACCTTC	CASSESPGRGYGYTF
TRBV4-1	TRBJ1-3	TRBD1	.	TGCGCCAGCAGCCAACCCGACAGGGCTGGAAACACCATATATTTT	CASSQPDRAGNTIYF
TRBV28	TRBJ2-4	.	.	TGTGCCATCCAGGAGGGTGGAAACATTCAGTACTTC	CAIQEGGNIQYF
TRBV12-5	TRBJ2-1	.	.	TGTGCTAGTGGTTTCACACTGGGTCCGAATGAGCAGTTCTTC	CASGFTLGPNEQFF
TRBV11-2	TRBJ2-7	.	.	TGTGCCAGCAGCCTACGTGAGGGGACTCCCTACGAGCAGTACTTC	CASSLREGTPYEQYF
TRBV7-2	TRBJ2-6	.	.	TGTGCCAGCAGCCCTTTGACTAGTAGGGCCGGGGCCAACGTCCTGACTTTC	CASSPLTSRAGANVLTF
TRBV21-1	TRBJ2-3	.	.	TGTGCCAGCAGCAAAGCCCACCGCTTAGACAGTCGCACAGATACGCAGTATTTT	CASSKAHRLDSRTDTQYF
TRBV20-1	TRBJ2-5	.	.	TGCAGTGCGCCCCTTGTCGAGACCCAGTACTTC	CSAPLVETQYF
TRBV6-5	TRBJ2-3	TRBD2	.	TGTGCCAGCCAAGCGGGGGTTAGCACAGATACGCAGTATTTT	CASQAGVSTDTQYF
TRBV28	TRBJ1-4	.	.	TGTGCCAGCAGTTTTGGAGGGCAGGGGCCGATGATTGGGGAAAGGGTGTTTTTT	CASSFGGQGPMIGERVFF
TRBV7-9	TRBJ1-1	TRBD1	.	TGTGCCAGCAGTCCACAGGGGCTGCCGGTCGCTTTCTTT	CASSPQGLPVAFF
TRBV12-5	TRBJ2-3	.	.	TGTGCTAGTGGTCTCGACTGGAGGGTCAGCACAGATACGCAGTATTTT	CASGLDWRVSTDTQYF
TRBV5-5	TRBJ1-1	TRBD1	.	TGTGCCAGCAGCTTGTCGACAGGGTTGACTGAAGCTTTCTTT	CASSLSTGLTEAFF
TRBV29-1	TRBJ2-3	TRBD1	.	TGCAGCGCCGACAGGGACACAGATACGCAGTATTTT	CSADRDTDTQYF
TRBV7-9	TRBJ2-1	TRBD2	.	TGTGCCAGCAGCTCTCCCTTGGCAGCGGGAGGGATAGGCAATGAGCAGTTCTTC	CASSSPLAAGGIGNEQFF
TRBV5-1	TRBJ2-7	TRBD2	.	TGCGCCAGCAGCTTGGAAGCTAGCGGAGGCGAGCAGTACTTC	CASSLEASGGEQYF